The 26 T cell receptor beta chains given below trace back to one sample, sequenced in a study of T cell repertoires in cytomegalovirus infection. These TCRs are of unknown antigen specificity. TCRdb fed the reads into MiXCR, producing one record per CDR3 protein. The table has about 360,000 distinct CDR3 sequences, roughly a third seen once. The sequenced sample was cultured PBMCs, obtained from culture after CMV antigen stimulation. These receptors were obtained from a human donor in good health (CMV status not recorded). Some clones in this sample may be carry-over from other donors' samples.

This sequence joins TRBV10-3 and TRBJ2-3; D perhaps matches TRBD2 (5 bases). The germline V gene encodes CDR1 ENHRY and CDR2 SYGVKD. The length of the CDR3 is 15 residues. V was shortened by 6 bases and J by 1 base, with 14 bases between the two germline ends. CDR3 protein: CAIREIALRTDTQYF. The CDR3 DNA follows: TGTGCCATCAGAGAGATAGCGCTGCGCACAGATACGCAGTATTTT.

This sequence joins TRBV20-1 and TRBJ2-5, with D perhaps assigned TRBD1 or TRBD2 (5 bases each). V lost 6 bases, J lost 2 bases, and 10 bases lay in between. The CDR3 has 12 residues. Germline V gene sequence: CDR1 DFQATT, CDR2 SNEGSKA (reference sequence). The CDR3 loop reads CSATGAQETQYF. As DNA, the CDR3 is TGCAGTGCGACCGGGGCTCAAGAGACCCAGTACTTC.

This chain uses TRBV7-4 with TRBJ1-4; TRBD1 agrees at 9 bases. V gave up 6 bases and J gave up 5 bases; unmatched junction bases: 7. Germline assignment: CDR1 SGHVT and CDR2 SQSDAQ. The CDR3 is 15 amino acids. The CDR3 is CASSSSGTGNEKLFF. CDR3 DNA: TGTGCCAGCAGTTCAAGCGGGACAGGGAATGAAAAACTGTTTTTT.

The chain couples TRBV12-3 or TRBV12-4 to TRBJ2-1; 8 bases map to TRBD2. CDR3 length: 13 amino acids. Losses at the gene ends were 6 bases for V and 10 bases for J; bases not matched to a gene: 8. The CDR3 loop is CASRTGIAGEQFF. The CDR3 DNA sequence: TGTGCCAGCAGGACCGGAATAGCGGGGGAGCAGTTCTTC.

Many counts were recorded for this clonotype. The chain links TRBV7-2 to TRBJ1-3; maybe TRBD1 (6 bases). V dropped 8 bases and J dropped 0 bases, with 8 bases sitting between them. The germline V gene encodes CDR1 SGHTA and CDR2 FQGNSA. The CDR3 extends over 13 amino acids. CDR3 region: CASGTFSGNTIYF. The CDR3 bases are TGTGCCAGCGGGACATTCTCTGGAAACACCATATATTTT.

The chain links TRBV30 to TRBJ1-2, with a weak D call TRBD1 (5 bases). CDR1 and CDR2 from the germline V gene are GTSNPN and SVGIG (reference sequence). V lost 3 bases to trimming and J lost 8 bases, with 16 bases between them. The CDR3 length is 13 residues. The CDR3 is CAWRLQGGWGYTF. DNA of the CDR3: TGTGCCTGGAGATTGCAGGGTGGTTGGGGCTACACCTTC.

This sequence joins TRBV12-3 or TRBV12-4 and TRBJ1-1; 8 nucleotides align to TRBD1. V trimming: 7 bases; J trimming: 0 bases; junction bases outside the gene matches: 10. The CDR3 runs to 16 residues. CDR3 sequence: CASTLGQGLMNTEAFF. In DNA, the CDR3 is TGTGCCAGCACCCTAGGACAGGGATTGATGAACACTGAAGCTTTCTTT.

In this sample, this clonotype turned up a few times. The CDR3 DNA reads TGTGCCAGCAGTTGGGCGGGGACCGGGGGGGAGACCCAGTACTTC. This codes for CASSWAGTGGETQYF. The rearrangement links TRBV28 to TRBJ2-5, with 7 bases fitting TRBD2. Germline V gene sequence: CDR1 MDHEN, CDR2 SYDVKM. The CDR3 is made up of 15 amino acids. J was trimmed by 5 bases and V by 4 bases; bases with no gene match: 10. Drawing the rest from reference TRBV28 and TRBJ2-5, the complete variable domain is DVKVTQSSRYLVKRTGEKVFLECVQDMDHENMFWYRQDPGLGLRLIYFSYDVKMKEKGDIPEGYSVSREKKERFSLILESASTNQTSMYLCASSWAGTGGETQYFGPGTRLLVL.

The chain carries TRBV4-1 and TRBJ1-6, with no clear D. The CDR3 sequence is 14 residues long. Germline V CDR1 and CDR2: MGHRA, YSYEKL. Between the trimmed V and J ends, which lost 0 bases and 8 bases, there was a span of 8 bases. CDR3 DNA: TGCGCCAGCAGCCAAGATTGGTTAGATTCACCCCTCCACTTT. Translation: CASSQDWLDSPLHF.

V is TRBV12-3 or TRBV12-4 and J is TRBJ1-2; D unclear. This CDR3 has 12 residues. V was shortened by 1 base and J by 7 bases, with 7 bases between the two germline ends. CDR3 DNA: TGTGCCAGCAGTTTAGGGGATGCTGGCTACACCTTC. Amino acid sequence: CASSLGDAGYTF.

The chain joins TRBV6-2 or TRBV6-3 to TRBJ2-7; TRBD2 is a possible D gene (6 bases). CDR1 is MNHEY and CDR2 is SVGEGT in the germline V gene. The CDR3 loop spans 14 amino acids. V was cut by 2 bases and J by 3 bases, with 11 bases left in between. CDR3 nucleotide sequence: TGTGCCAGCAGTTACCTCGGGAGTCGCTACGAGCAGTACTTC. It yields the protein CASSYLGSRYEQYF.

The CDR3 protein is CASSELAGRYEQYF. The CDR3 bases are TGTGCCAGCAGTGAGCTAGCGGGTCGCTACGAGCAGTACTTC. The chain couples TRBV6-1 to TRBJ2-7; TRBD2 matches 8 bases. Germline values: CDR1 MNHNS, CDR2 SASEGT. The CDR3 consists of 14 residues. Trimming removed 3 bases from V and 3 bases from J; junction bases left unmatched: 4.

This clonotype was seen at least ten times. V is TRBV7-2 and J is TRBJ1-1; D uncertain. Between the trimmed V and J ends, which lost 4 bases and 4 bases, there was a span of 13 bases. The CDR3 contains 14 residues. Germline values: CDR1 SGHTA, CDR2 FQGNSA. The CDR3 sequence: CASSSDVSSTEAFF. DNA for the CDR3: TGTGCCAGCAGCTCAGACGTATCGTCCACTGAAGCTTTCTTT.

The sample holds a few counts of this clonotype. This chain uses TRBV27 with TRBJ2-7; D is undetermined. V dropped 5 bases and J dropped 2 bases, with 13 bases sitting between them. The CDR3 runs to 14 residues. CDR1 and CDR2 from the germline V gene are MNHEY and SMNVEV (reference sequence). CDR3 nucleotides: TGTGCCAGCAGTCCATCCGGAGAAACCTACGAGCAGTACGTC. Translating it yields CASSPSGETYEQYV.

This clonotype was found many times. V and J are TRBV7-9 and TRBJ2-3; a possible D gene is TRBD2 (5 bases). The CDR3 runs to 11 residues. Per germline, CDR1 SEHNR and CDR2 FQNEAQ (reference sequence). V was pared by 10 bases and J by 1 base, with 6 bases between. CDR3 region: CATGGTDTQYF. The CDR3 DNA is TGTGCCACCGGGGGCACAGATACGCAGTATTTT.

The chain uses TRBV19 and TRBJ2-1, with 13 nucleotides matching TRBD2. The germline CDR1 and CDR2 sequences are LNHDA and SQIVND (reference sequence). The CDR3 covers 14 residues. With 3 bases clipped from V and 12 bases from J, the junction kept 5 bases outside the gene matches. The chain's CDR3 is CASSILGTSGAQFF. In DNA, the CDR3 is TGTGCCAGTAGTATCCTCGGGACTAGCGGGGCGCAGTTCTTC.

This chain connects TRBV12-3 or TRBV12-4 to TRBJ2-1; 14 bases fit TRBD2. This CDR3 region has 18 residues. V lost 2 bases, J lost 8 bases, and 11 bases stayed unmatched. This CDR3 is CASSLSLRLAGGLYEQFF. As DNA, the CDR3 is TGTGCCAGCAGTTTATCCCTACGACTAGCGGGAGGGTTGTATGAGCAGTTCTTC.

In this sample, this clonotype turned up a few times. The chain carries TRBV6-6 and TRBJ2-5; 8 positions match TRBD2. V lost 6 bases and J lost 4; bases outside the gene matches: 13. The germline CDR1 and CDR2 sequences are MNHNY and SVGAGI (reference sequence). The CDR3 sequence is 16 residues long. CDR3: CASRLLADKRGETQYF. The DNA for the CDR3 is TGTGCCAGCAGATTACTAGCGGACAAGAGGGGAGAGACCCAGTACTTC.

CDR3 DNA sequence: TGTGCCAGTAGCCCTGGGGCTTTCAGAACGGATCAGCCCCAGCATTTT. Encoded protein: CASSPGAFRTDQPQHF. The V gene is TRBV19, the J gene TRBJ1-5; D might be TRBD1 (5 bases). The V gene's germline CDR1 is LNHDA and CDR2 SQIVND (reference sequence). The CDR3 covers 16 residues. V lost 6 bases, J lost 5 bases, and 20 bases lay in between.

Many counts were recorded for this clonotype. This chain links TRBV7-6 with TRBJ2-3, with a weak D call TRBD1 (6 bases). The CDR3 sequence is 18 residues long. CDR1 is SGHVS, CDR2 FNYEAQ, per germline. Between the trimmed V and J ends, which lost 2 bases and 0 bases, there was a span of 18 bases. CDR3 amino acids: CASSLMRQASTSTDTQYF. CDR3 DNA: TGTGCCAGCAGCTTAATGCGACAGGCCTCTACTAGCACAGATACGCAGTATTTT. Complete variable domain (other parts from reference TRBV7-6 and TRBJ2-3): GAGVSQSPRYKVTKRGQDVALRCDPISGHVSLYWYRQALGQGPEFLTYFNYEAQQDKSGLPNDRFSAERPEGSISTLTIQRTEQRDSAMYRCASSLMRQASTSTDTQYFGPGTRLTVL.

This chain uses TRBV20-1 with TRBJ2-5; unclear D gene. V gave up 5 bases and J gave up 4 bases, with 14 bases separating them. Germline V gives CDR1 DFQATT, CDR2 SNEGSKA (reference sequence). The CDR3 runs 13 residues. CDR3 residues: CSAFGGGVETQYF. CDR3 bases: TGCAGTGCTTTCGGTGGTGGAGTAGAGACCCAGTACTTC.

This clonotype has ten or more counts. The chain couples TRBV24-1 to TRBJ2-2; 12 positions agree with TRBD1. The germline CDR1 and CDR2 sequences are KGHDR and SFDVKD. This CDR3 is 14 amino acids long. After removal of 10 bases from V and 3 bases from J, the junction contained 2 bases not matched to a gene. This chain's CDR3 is CATRDRGHTGELFF. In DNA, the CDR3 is TGTGCCACAAGGGACAGGGGGCACACCGGGGAGCTGTTTTTT.

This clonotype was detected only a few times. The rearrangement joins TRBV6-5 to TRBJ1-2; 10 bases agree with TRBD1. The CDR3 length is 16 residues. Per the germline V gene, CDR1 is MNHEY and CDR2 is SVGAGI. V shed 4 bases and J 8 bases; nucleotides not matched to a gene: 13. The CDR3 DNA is TGTGCCAGCAGTTTTACTAGGGGACAGGGGTCTTACGGCTACACCTTC. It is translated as CASSFTRGQGSYGYTF.

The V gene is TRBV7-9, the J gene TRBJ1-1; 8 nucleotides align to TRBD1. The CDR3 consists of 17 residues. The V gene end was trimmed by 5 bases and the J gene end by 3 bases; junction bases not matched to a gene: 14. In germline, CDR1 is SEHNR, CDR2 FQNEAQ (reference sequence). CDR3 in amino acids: CASSAGQGGRLDTEAFF. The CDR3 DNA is TGTGCCAGCAGCGCTGGACAGGGAGGGAGGTTAGACACTGAAGCTTTCTTT. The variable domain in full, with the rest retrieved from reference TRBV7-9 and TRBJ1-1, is DTGVSQNPRHKITKRGQNVTFRCDPISEHNRLYWYRQTLGQGPEFLTYFQNEAQLEKSRLLSDRFSAERPKGSFSTLEIQRTEQGDSAMYLCASSAGQGGRLDTEAFFGQGTRLTVV.

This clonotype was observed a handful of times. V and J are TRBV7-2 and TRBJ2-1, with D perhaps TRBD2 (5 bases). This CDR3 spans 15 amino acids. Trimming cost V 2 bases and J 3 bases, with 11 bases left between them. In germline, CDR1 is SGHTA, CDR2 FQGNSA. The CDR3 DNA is TGTGCCAGCAGCTTAAGTATGGAGGACTACAATGAGCAGTTCTTC. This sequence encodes CASSLSMEDYNEQFF. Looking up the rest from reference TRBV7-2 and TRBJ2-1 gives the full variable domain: GAGVSQSPSNKVTEKGKDVELRCDPISGHTALYWYRQSLGQGLEFLIYFQGNSAPDKSGLPSDRFSAERTGGSVSTLTIQRTQQEDSAVYLCASSLSMEDYNEQFFGPGTRLTVL.

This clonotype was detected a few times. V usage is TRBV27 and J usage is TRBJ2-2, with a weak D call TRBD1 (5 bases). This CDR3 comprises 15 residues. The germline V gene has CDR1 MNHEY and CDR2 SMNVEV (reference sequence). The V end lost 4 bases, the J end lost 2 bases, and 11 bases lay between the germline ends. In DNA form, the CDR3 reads TGTGCCAGCAGTTGGGGCGCCTATAACACCGGGGAGCTGTTTTTT. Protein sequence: CASSWGAYNTGELFF.